Below, one T cell receptor (beta chain) is given with its context. Its antigen remains unidentified. Trimming stripped 4 bases from V and 0 bases from J, with 8 bases between. The CDR3 runs 14 residues. The germline gives CDR1 SGHVS, CDR2 FNYEAQ. This library used roughly 430 ng RNA and molecular barcoded adaptors spanning alpha/delta and beta/gamma chains. A single record per CDR3 protein comes from TCRdb applying MiXCR to the reads. The table has more than 100,000 distinct CDR3 sequences, approximately 12% seen once. The data belong to a study of read filtering for tumor transcriptome and immune sequencing. Study-wide results and limits: In IR-seq, single-read clonotypes were about 80% of clonotypes but approximately 3.5% of reads. Correlation between methods rose after single-read clonotypes were removed.

The sequenced sample consisted of a population of CD138-negative cells sorted from bone marrow. J is TRBJ2-3 and V is TRBV7-6; no clear D. This clonotype was sampled from a donor at least 40 years old with multiple myeloma. The CDR3 DNA reads as TGTGCCAGCAGCTCCTTCGGTAGCACAGATACGCAGTATTTT. It yields the protein CASSSFGSTDTQYF. Drawing the rest from reference TRBV7-6 and TRBJ2-3, the complete variable domain is GAGVSQSPRYKVTKRGQDVALRCDPISGHVSLYWYRQALGQGPEFLTYFNYEAQQDKSGLPNDRFSAERPEGSISTLTIQRTEQRDSAMYRCASSSFGSTDTQYFGPGTRLTVL.